This T cell receptor (beta chain) was documented in a study of control samples from healthy donors and cancer patients. The assay was immunoSEQ multiplex PCR, and TCRdb's table has in-frame clones only and misses some. The sample includes 150,000 to 160,000 clones, 85% to 95% of them seen just once. The CDR3 totals 13 residues. Per the germline V gene, CDR1 is LNHDA and CDR2 is SQIVND (reference sequence). Trimming took 7 bases from V and 6 from J; bases not matched to a gene: 4. The sequence derives from a man between 45 and 60 years old in good health. Material for sequencing was blood. V and J are TRBV19 and TRBJ2-2; 8 bases agree with TRBD1. The CDR3 DNA is TGTGCCAGTACCCAGACAGGGGCCGGGGAGCTGTTTTTT. Its translation: CASTQTGAGELFF.